This paragraph reports one T cell receptor (beta chain). No antigen is known for it. This sample stems from a study of OX40 agonist ivuxolimab in advanced cancers. The germline V and J ends were trimmed by 0 bases and 4 bases, with 15 bases remaining between them. The germline gives CDR1 LNHNV, CDR2 YYDKDF (reference sequence). The CDR3 covers 16 residues. Libraries were prepared by immunoSEQ multiplex PCR; TCRdb keeps only in-frame clonotypes and omits some of them. The profile shows about 46,000 clones, 80% to 85% of them singletons. Study findings and constraints: Averaged across samples, CD8+ T cells carried more expanded clones than CD4+ did.

This chain connects TRBV15 to TRBJ2-5; D possibly uses TRBD1 or TRBD2 (5 bases each). Source: CD4+ or CD8+ T cells sorted from blood, taken in a trial of the OX40 agonist ivuxolimab. The sequence derives from an adult with an advanced solid tumor such as melanoma, head and neck, liver or kidney cancer. The CDR3 DNA reads TGTGCCACCAGCAGAGATCCCCGGGCAGGGACAGAGACCCAGTACTTC. As protein: CATSRDPRAGTETQYF.